This TCR beta chain was found in a study of blood T cell repertoires in COVID-19. Study information: Researchers got acute and convalescent COVID-19 samples from the United States, Italy and Spain.

Germline-derived CDR1 and CDR2 are MNHEY and SMNVEV (reference sequence). The CDR3 has 15 residues. The V and J ends lost 6 bases and 4 bases respectively, with 19 bases between them. Methods used by the authors: The assay estimated nucleated cells by amplifying reference gene primers. This table comes from immunoSEQ multiplex PCR, and its TCRdb copy is limited to in-frame clones, with some not included. V and J calls and clone size are given by that table; D and trimming were obtained from the DNA. The sample holds some 80,000 clones, roughly 86% seen once. The sequenced material came from peripheral blood. The source is a human donor in a cohort sampled during active COVID-19. The chain uses TRBV27 and TRBJ2-7, with D perhaps matching TRBD1 (6 bases). In DNA, the CDR3 is TGTGCCAGCAGCCTCACCACAGGGTCGGAGTACGAGCAGTACTTC. This codes for CASSLTTGSEYEQYF.